The 13 T cell receptor beta chains below come from one sample, sequenced in a study of blood T cell repertoires in COVID-19. The data were produced by immunoSEQ multiplex PCR, yet TCRdb's version contains in-frame clones alone and is incomplete. The repertoire holds about 130,000 clones, with about 90% as singletons. Sequences were obtained from peripheral blood. The origin of the receptors is a woman in her sixties or seventies with acute or convalescent COVID-19.

The chain is built from TRBV19 and TRBJ1-1; D ambiguous. V was clipped by 7 bases and J by 1 base, with 7 bases between them. The CDR3 is 12 residues long. CDR1 is LNHDA, CDR2 SQIVND, per germline (reference sequence). Here the CDR3 reads CASIFGNTEAFF. The CDR3 bases are TGTGCCAGTATCTTCGGGAACACTGAAGCTTTCTTT.

Comment on this clone: Within the sample, other DNA sequences also encode this same CDR3. The chain employs TRBV7-3 and TRBJ1-1; TRBD1 matches 7 bases. The V and J ends lost 5 bases and 2 bases, in that order; junction bases with no gene match: 11. The CDR3 runs to 16 residues. Germline CDR1 reads SGHTA; CDR2 reads FQGTGA. The chain's CDR3 is CASSLSPGTANTEAFF. The DNA of the CDR3 is TGTGCCAGCAGCCTGTCGCCCGGGACAGCAAACACTGAAGCTTTCTTT. Combining the CDR3 with reference TRBV7-3 and TRBJ1-1 gives the whole variable domain GAGVSQTPSNKVTEKGKYVELRCDPISGHTALYWYRQSLGQGPEFLIYFQGTGAADDSGLPNDRFFAVRPEGSVSTLKIQRTERGDSAVYLCASSLSPGTANTEAFFGQGTRLTVV.

This chain connects TRBV9 to TRBJ1-1; D gene uncertain. The CDR3 spans 13 residues. Germline assignment: CDR1 SGDLS and CDR2 YYNGEE. Trimming pared 3 bases from V and 1 base from J, leaving 7 bases between. CDR3 nucleotide sequence: TGTGCCAGCAGCGATCGGGAGAACACTGAAGCTTTCTTT. This encodes CASSDRENTEAFF. Based on the CDR3 plus reference TRBV9 and TRBJ1-1, the full variable domain is DSGVTQTPKHLITATGQRVTLRCSPRSGDLSVYWYQQSLDQGLQFLIQYYNGEERAKGNILERFSAQQFPDLHSELNLSSLELGDSALYFCASSDRENTEAFFGQGTRLTVV.

The gene calls are TRBV5-1 and TRBJ2-1; TRBD2 agrees at 8 bases. CDR3 length equals 16 residues. V lost 0 bases to trimming and J lost 6 bases; unmatched junction nucleotides: 8. Per the germline V gene, CDR1 is SGHRS and CDR2 is YFSETQ. In nucleotides, the CDR3 is TGCGCCAGCAGCTTGGAAGCGGGAGTTGGTCTCAATGAGCAGTTCTTC. This codes for CASSLEAGVGLNEQFF.

This chain uses TRBV6-5 with TRBJ1-5; TRBD1 matches 7 bases. Germline trimming cut 5 bases from V and 6 bases from J; bases unmatched to any gene: 4. There are 13 residues in the CDR3. CDR1 and CDR2 from the germline V gene are MNHEY and SVGAGI. The CDR3 nucleotides are TGTGCCAGCAGTATGGACAGGACTCAGCCCCAGCATTTT. Residues: CASSMDRTQPQHF.

The V gene is TRBV5-5, the J gene TRBJ2-3; D is undetermined. CDR1 is SGHKS and CDR2 is YYEKEE in the germline V gene (reference sequence). The V end was cut by 0 bases, the J end by 4 bases, with 6 bases between. CDR3 length equals 13 residues. The CDR3 loop is CASSLAVADTQYF. CDR3 bases: TGTGCCAGCAGCTTGGCGGTTGCAGATACGCAGTATTTT.

The J gene is TRBJ2-3, the V gene TRBV29-1; 8 bases match TRBD2. The germline V gene has CDR1 SQVTM and CDR2 ANQGSEA. Trimming cost V 7 bases and J 2 bases; bases outside gene matches: 17. This CDR3 comprises 17 residues. The CDR3 region is CSATGGFWSGYTDTQYF. The DNA of the CDR3 is TGCAGCGCCACGGGGGGGTTTTGGTCAGGGTACACAGATACGCAGTATTTT.

This clone is a singleton in its sample. The V call is TRBV2, the J call TRBJ1-2, with D unclear. This CDR3 has 14 amino acids. Germline CDR1 and CDR2: SNHLY and FYNNEI. Between the trimmed V and J ends, which lost 0 bases and 8 bases, there was a span of 13 bases. CDR3 protein: CASSEARQRGGYTF. CDR3 nucleotide sequence: TGTGCCAGCAGTGAAGCGCGTCAGCGAGGGGGCTACACCTTC.

The rearrangement joins TRBV4-1 to TRBJ2-5; 10 bases agree with TRBD2. Germline CDR1 is MGHRA and CDR2 is YSYEKL. The CDR3 runs 16 residues. V lost 3 bases to trimming and J lost 3 bases; unmatched junction nucleotides: 7. The CDR3 reads CASSHLVTSGKETQYF. The CDR3, as DNA: TGCGCCAGCAGCCACCTAGTTACTAGCGGGAAAGAGACCCAGTACTTC.

The chain links TRBV5-1 to TRBJ1-2; 11 nucleotides align to TRBD1. This CDR3 contains 14 residues. Germline-derived CDR1 and CDR2 are SGHRS and YFSETQ. The J segment lost 7 bases and the V segment lost 5 bases, leaving 7 bases of the junction unmatched. The CDR3 loop is CASSSAGTGGGYTF. DNA of the CDR3: TGCGCCAGCAGTTCCGCCGGGACAGGGGGTGGCTACACCTTC.

V is TRBV11-3 and J is TRBJ2-3; perhaps TRBD1 as D (5 bases). The germline V gene has CDR1 SGHNT and CDR2 YENEEA. There are 14 residues in the CDR3. Trimming cost V 1 base and J 3 bases, with 8 bases left between them. CDR3 DNA sequence: TGTGCCAGCAGCTTAGGGGCAGGGACAGATACGCAGTATTTT. It translates to CASSLGAGTDTQYF.

This chain uses TRBV28 with TRBJ1-2; the D gene is possibly TRBD1 (5 bases). V shed 1 base and J shed 0 bases, with 18 bases lying between them. The germline V gene has CDR1 MDHEN and CDR2 SYDVKM. The CDR3 runs 18 residues. As DNA, the CDR3 is TGTGCCAGCAGTTTATTTTTGGGAGGGGAACAAGCTAACTATGGCTACACCTTC. Translating it yields CASSLFLGGEQANYGYTF.

The V and J genes are TRBV5-1 and TRBJ2-1; 10 positions agree with TRBD2. This CDR3 has 15 amino acids. Trimming took 5 bases from V and 2 from J; bases not matched to a gene: 4. Germline CDR1 SGHRS, CDR2 YFSETQ. CDR3 residues: CASREGTSAYNEQFF. Written as DNA, the CDR3 is TGCGCCAGCAGGGAGGGGACTAGCGCCTACAATGAGCAGTTCTTC.